This T cell receptor beta chain is from a study of T-cell reconstitution after alpha-beta-depleted transplantation in children. Preparing the TCRbeta library involved the use of unique molecular identifiers. TCRdb recomputed calls from the PCR reads with MiXCR, one row per CDR3 protein. In the table there are approximately 420,000 distinct CDR3 sequences, roughly a tenth of which are singletons. Trimming took off 2 bases at V and 5 bases at J, with 13 bases between the two ends. The CDR3 has 14 amino acids. CDR1 is GTSNPN, CDR2 SVGIG, per germline (reference sequence). The chain joins TRBV30 to TRBJ2-4, with D perhaps matching TRBD2 (6 bases). Material: PBMCs from the stem cell graft donor, obtained from the stem cell graft. The TCR originated in a human donor who donated a stem cell graft to a child with acute myeloid leukemia. DNA of the CDR3: TGTGCCTGGAGTAAGAGTGGGAGGCAAAACATTCAGTACTTC. Amino acid sequence: CAWSKSGRQNIQYF.